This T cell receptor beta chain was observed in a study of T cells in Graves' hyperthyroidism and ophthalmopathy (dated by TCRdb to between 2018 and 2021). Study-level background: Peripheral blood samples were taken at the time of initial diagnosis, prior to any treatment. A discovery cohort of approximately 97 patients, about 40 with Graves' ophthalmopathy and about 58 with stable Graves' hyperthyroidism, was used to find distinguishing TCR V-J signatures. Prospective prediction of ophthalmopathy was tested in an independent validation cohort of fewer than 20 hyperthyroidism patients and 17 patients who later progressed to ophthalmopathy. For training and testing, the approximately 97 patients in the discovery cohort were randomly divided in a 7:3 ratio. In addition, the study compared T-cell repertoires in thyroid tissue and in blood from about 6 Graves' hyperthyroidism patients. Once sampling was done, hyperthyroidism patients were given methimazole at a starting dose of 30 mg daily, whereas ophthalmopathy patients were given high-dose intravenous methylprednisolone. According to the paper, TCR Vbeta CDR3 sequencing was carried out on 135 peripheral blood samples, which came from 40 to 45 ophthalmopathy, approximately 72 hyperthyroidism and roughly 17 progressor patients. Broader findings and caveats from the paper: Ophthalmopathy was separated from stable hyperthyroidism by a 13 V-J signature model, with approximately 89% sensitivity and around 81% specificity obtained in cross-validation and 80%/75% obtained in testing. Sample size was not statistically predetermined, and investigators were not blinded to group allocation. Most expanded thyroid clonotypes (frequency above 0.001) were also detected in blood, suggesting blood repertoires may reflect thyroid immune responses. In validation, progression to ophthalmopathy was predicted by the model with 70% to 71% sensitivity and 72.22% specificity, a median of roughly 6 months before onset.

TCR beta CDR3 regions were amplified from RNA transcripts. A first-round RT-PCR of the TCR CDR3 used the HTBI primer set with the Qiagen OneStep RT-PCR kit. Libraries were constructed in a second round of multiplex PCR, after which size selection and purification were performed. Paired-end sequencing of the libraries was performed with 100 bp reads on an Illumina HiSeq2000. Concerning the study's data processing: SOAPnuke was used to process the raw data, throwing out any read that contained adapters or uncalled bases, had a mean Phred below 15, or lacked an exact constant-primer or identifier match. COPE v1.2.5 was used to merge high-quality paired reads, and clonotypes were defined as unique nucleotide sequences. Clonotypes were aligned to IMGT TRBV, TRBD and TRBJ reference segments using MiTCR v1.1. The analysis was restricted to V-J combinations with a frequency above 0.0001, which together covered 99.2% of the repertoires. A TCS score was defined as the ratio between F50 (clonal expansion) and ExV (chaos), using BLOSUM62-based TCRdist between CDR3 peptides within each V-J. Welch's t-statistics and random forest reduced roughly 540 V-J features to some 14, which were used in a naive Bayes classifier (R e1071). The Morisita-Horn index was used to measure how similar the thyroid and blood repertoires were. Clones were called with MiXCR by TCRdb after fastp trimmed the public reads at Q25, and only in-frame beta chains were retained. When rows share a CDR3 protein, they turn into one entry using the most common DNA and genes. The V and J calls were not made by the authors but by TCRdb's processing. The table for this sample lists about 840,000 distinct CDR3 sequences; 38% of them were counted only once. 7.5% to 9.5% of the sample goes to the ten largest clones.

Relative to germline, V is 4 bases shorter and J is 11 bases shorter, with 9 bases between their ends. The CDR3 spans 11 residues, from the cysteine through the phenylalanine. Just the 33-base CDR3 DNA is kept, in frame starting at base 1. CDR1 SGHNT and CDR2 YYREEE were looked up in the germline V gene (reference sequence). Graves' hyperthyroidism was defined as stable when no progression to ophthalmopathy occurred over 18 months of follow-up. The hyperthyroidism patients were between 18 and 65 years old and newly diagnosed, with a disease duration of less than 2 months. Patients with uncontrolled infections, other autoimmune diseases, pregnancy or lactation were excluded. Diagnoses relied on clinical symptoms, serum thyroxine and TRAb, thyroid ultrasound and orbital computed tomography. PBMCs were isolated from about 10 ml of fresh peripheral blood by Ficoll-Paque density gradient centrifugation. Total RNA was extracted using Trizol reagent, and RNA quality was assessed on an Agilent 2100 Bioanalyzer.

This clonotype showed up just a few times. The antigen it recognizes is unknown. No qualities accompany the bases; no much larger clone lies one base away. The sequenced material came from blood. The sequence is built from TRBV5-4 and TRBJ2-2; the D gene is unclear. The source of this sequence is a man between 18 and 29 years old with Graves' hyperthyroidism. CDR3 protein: CASSTGSELFF. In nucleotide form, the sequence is TGTGCCAGCAGCACGGGTTCTGAGCTGTTTTTT.